A single sample gave rise to the 3 T cell receptor beta chains below, sequenced in a study of cytomegalovirus exposure and HLA in healthy donors. The PCR made use of 60 Vbeta and 13 Jbeta primers. The method was immunoSEQ multiplex PCR; TCRdb's version includes in-frame clones alone and lacks a portion of them. In the table there are over 30,000 clones, roughly 88% of which are singletons. The sequenced sample was PBMCs. These receptors were obtained from a woman in her thirties or forties in good health and CMV-seropositive.

CDR3 bases: TGCGCCAGCAGCTGGGGACAGTCCCAGACCGGGGAGCTGTTTTTT. This sequence encodes CASSWGQSQTGELFF. The chain carries TRBV5-1 and TRBJ2-2; 7 nucleotides agree with TRBD1. The germline V gene encodes CDR1 SGHRS and CDR2 YFSETQ. J was trimmed by 5 bases and V by 3 bases; bases with no gene match: 7. CDR3 length: 15 residues.

The chain uses TRBV2 and TRBJ1-2; D unresolved. The CDR3 has 13 residues. Germline values: CDR1 SNHLY, CDR2 FYNNEI. The V gene lost 3 bases and the J gene lost 4 bases, with 9 bases spanning the gap. Here the CDR3 DNA reads TGTGCCAGCAGTGACGGGGATGGCTATGGCTACACCTTC. It yields the protein CASSDGDGYGYTF.

The chain employs TRBV10-2 and TRBJ1-4; 9 bases line up with TRBD1. The CDR3 loop spans 14 amino acids. V lost 5 bases, J lost 8 bases, and 6 bases stayed unmatched. The germline gives CDR1 WSHSY, CDR2 SAAADI. The CDR3 sequence is CASSRTGVDEKLFF. In DNA, the CDR3 is TGCGCCAGCAGTAGGACAGGGGTTGACGAAAAACTGTTTTTT.